The entry that follows covers one T cell receptor beta chain sequence. Its antigen is currently not known. Nothing much larger sits one base from this clone, and base qualities are not available. Taken from the germline V gene, the CDR1 and CDR2 loops are SNHLY and FYNNEI. Spanning cysteine to phenylalanine, the CDR3 consists of 12 amino acids. CDR3 DNA is the only sequence kept; it has 36 bases, read in frame from the first base. Trimming costs V 4 bases and J 7 bases, and their ends lie 11 bases apart. This sample is part of a study of CD8 T cells in ankylosing spondylitis (dated by TCRdb to about 2017). Looking at the study overall: To find TCR variants linked to disease, the study profiled T cell receptor beta repertoires in ankylosing spondylitis patients and healthy donors. The full study cohort comprised 20 to 30 ankylosing spondylitis patients and 85 to 120 healthy donors. Peripheral blood was sampled, and synovial fluid was additionally collected from ankylosing spondylitis patients.

This sample was sequenced with an Illumina HiSeq 2500. TCR beta libraries were prepared by quantitative 5'-RACE with molecular barcodes. On the study's bioinformatics: A new computational method based on a probabilistic model of VDJ rearrangement was used to identify disease-linked TCR variants. TCRdb trimmed the raw reads at Q25, called clones with MiXCR and kept productive beta chains. Entries are consolidated by CDR3 protein sequence, retaining the most common genes and DNA. For this entry, the V and J calls and clone size follow TCRdb and not the study's own pipeline. The sample includes more than 250,000 distinct CDR3 sequences, with 9.5% to 13% observed a single time. The ten top clones hold roughly 9.1% of the sample. Paper-wide results and their limitations: Significant enrichment of the disease-linked clones was reported in matched synovial fluid samples from ankylosing spondylitis patients. Blood from ankylosing spondylitis patients appeared to be characterized by a TCR beta motif made up of under 10 highly homologous amino acid variants. In peripheral blood, the disease-linked clones were found at relatively low frequencies and had a CD8+ phenotype. Some TCR beta motif variants had previously been reported in synovial fluid and blood of reactive arthritis patients, which suggested common disease-initiation mechanisms.

The sequence is built from TRBV2 and TRBJ2-7; the D segment could be TRBD2, given 5 matching bases. This sequence was found in a female donor with ankylosing spondylitis or in good health (not recorded which). The sequenced sample consisted of blood, either unsorted or a sorted T cell fraction (not recorded which). The nucleotide sequence reads TGTGCCAGCAGTGTCGCGGGCGTGGAGCAGTACTTC. Its protein is CASSVAGVEQYF.